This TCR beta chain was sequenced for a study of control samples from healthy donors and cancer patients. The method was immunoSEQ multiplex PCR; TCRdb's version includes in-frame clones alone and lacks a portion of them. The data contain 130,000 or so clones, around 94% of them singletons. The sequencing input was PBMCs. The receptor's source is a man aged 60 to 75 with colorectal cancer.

CDR3 in DNA: TGTGCCATCAGTGAGTCCGCCGCCTATGGCTACACCTTC. Translating it yields CAISESAAYGYTF. This chain connects TRBV10-3 to TRBJ1-2; D unclear. CDR3 size: 13 residues. Per germline, CDR1 ENHRY and CDR2 SYGVKD. V dropped 0 bases and J dropped 4 bases, with 6 bases sitting between them.